This section outlines one TCR beta chain sequence together with its context. This specimen belongs to a study of blood T cell repertoires in COVID-19. Overall study context: The United States, Italy and Spain were the sources of the acute and convalescent COVID-19 samples. Sources were T cells, B-cell-depleted T cells, or PBMCs; the material itself was cDNA or gDNA.

This CDR3 comprises 13 residues. Germline loops: CDR1 SGHKS, CDR2 YYEKEE (reference sequence). V dropped 5 bases and J dropped 6; count of bases not matched to a gene: 7. Authors' analysis steps: Estimation of nucleated cell counts relied on the amplification of reference gene primers. Measured with immunoSEQ multiplex PCR; TCRdb has only the in-frame clones, and not every one. The DNA gave D and trimming, while V, J and clone size come from that table. The data hold roughly 250,000 clones, with approximately 90% observed a single time. The specimen was peripheral blood. V is TRBV5-5 and J is TRBJ2-7; TRBD1 matches at 8 bases. The source of this sequence is a woman aged 35 to 49 with acute or convalescent COVID-19. CDR3 sequence: CASRRQGITEQYV. CDR3 DNA: TGTGCCAGCAGGCGACAGGGGATTACCGAGCAGTACGTC.